This T cell receptor beta chain is drawn from a study of T cells after somatic rescue of genetic block. Clones were read by immunoSEQ multiplex PCR, and TCRdb kept only the in-frame ones, dropping some. The sample yields more than 70,000 clones, 70% to 90% seen once. The CDR3 spans 13 residues. Per the germline V gene, CDR1 is KGHSH and CDR2 is LQKENI. The V gene lost 5 bases and the J gene lost 4 bases, with 9 bases spanning the gap. The chain employs TRBV18 and TRBJ2-1, with D uncertain. Sequences were obtained from peripheral blood mononuclear cells (PBMCs). The clonotype comes from a woman between 18 and 29 years old. The CDR3 region is CASSGQAYNEQFF. CDR3 nucleotides: TGTGCCAGCTCAGGGCAGGCATACAATGAGCAGTTCTTC.